These T cell receptor beta chains were read from a single sample in a study of regulatory T cells in long-lasting Graves disease. MiXCR was run by TCRdb on the multiplex PCR reads, yielding one entry per CDR3 protein. The table shows 700,000 or so distinct CDR3 sequences, with 25% to 30% occurring only once. This specimen consisted of peripheral blood mononuclear cells (PBMCs), obtained when the disease was refractory, from a patient treated with antithyroid drugs. These receptors were obtained from a female donor with Graves disease. Both conserved end residues are part of each CDR3. D genes are given only for firm matches. Expanded clones are given a class, and other clones once, few, many or no size at all.

CSAIYRDTEAFF TGCAGTGCTATTTATAGGGACACTGAAGCTTTCTTT TRBV20-1 NA TRBJ1-1 NA
CASSRTGKAGAEAFF TGTGCCAGTAGTAGGACAGGGAAAGCTGGGGCTGAAGCTTTCTTT TRBV19 NA TRBJ1-1 TRBD1
CASSLRGGNRDGEQYF TGTGCCAGCAGCTTACGTGGGGGGAACAGGGACGGCGAGCAGTACTTC TRBV7-8 NA TRBJ2-7 NA
CASSTLDRATEAFF TGCGCCAGCAGCACCCTCGACAGGGCCACTGAAGCTTTCTTT TRBV5-1 NA TRBJ1-1 TRBD1
CSSRTGRGTEAFF TGCAGCTCTCGGACAGGGAGAGGCACTGAAGCTTTCTTT TRBV29-1 few TRBJ1-1 TRBD1
CASSLGNRNNSPLHF TGTGCCAGCAGTTTAGGGAACAGAAATAATTCACCCCTCCACTTT TRBV12-3/TRBV12-4 many TRBJ1-6 NA
CASSLSGSGSYEQYF TGTGCCAGCAGCTTAAGCGGGAGTGGCTCCTACGAGCAGTACTTC TRBV28 NA TRBJ2-7 TRBD2
CASSQDGGFAYEQYF TGCGCCAGCAGCCAAGATGGGGGCTTCGCCTACGAGCAGTACTTC TRBV4-1 NA TRBJ2-7 NA
CSARDLAGRRDTQYF TGCAGTGCTAGAGATCTAGCGGGTCGCAGGGATACGCAGTATTTT TRBV20-1 few TRBJ2-3 TRBD2
CASSIATPGTAQIGPQHF TGTGCCAGTAGTATAGCCACCCCCGGGACAGCCCAGATTGGGCCCCAGCATTTT TRBV19 NA TRBJ1-5 TRBD1
CAISPLGQDTGELFF TGTGCCATCAGTCCTCTGGGACAAGACACCGGGGAGCTGTTTTTT TRBV10-3 NA TRBJ2-2 NA
CASSRVPGQGEDGYTF TGTGCCAGCAGCCGTGTTCCGGGACAGGGGGAAGATGGCTACACCTTC TRBV5-5 many TRBJ1-2 TRBD1
CSARRGVLYEQYF TGCAGTGCCCGAAGGGGGGTCCTCTACGAGCAGTACTTC TRBV20-1 NA TRBJ2-7 NA
CASSRQESYGYTF TGTGCCAGCAGTCGACAGGAGTCATATGGCTACACCTTC TRBV6-1 many TRBJ1-2 NA
CASSLSGTAGGYTF TGTGCCAGCAGTTTATCCGGGACAGCGGGAGGCTACACCTTC TRBV28 many TRBJ1-2 TRBD1
CASSPTGKTYEQYF TGTGCCAGCAGTCCCACAGGGAAAACCTACGAGCAGTACTTC TRBV12-3/TRBV12-4 many TRBJ2-7 NA
CASSRPRLGASVLTF TGTGCCAGCAGCCGCCCCAGGCTGGGGGCCAGCGTCCTGACTTTC TRBV7-7 NA TRBJ2-6 NA
CAISPRQYYEQYF TGTGCCATCAGCCCCAGACAGTACTACGAGCAGTACTTC TRBV10-3 NA TRBJ2-7 NA
CASSPTTGNAEAFF TGTGCCAGCAGCCCGACAACAGGGAACGCCGAAGCTTTCTTT TRBV12-3/TRBV12-4 NA TRBJ1-1 NA
CSARLPSTGGTYNEQFF TGCAGTGCTAGACTCCCCTCGACGGGAGGCACCTACAATGAGCAGTTCTTC TRBV20-1 NA TRBJ2-1 TRBD2
CSGSSGNGNEQFF TGCAGTGGATCAAGCGGGAATGGTAATGAGCAGTTCTTC TRBV20-1 NA TRBJ2-1 TRBD2
CASSFDPGQFNSPLHF TGTGCCAGCAGTTTTGATCCGGGACAGTTTAATTCACCCCTCCACTTT TRBV27 NA TRBJ1-6 TRBD1
CASEGAYGYTF TGTGCCAGCGAGGGGGCGTATGGCTACACCTTC TRBV12-3/TRBV12-4 NA TRBJ1-2 TRBD1
CASSLSLTADEAFF TGTGCCAGCAGTTTATCTCTGACGGCGGATGAAGCTTTCTTT TRBV27 NA TRBJ1-1 NA
CASYPGQGPNTEAFF TGTGCCAGTTATCCGGGACAGGGCCCAAACACTGAAGCTTTCTTT TRBV19 NA TRBJ1-1 TRBD1